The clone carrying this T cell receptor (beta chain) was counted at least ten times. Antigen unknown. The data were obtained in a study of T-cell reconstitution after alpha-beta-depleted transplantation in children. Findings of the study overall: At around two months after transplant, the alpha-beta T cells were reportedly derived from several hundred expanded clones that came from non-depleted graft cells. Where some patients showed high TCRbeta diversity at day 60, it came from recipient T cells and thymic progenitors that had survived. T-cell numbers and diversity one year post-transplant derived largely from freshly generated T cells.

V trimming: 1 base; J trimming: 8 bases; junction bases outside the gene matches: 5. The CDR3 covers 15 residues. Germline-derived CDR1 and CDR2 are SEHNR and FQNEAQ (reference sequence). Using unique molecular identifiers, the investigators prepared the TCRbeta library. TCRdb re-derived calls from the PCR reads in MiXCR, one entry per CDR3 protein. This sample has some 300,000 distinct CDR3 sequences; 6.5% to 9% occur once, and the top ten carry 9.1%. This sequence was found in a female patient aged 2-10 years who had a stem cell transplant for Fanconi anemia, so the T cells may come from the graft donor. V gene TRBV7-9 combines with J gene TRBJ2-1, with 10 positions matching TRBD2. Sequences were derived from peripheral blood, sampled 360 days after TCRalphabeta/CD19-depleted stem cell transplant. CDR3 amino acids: CASSLVLAGFDEQFF. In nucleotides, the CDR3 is TGTGCCAGCAGCTTAGTACTAGCGGGGTTTGATGAGCAGTTCTTC.